This TCR beta chain emerged from a study of blood T cell repertoires in COVID-19. On the study more broadly: Samples came from the United States, Italy and Spain, spanning acute and convalescent COVID-19. Nucleic acid was either cDNA or gDNA, and it came from T cells, B-cell-depleted T cells, or PBMCs.

Original analysis: Cell counts per sample came from amplifying reference gene primers. Assay: immunoSEQ multiplex PCR; the TCRdb copy retains only in-frame clones and omits some. V and J calls plus clone size are reproduced from that table; the DNA served to infer D and trimming. The table has around 100,000 clones, roughly 72% seen once. CDR3 length: 15 residues. With V trimmed by 3 bases and J by 4 bases, 1 base remained unmatched. Germline V gene sequence: CDR1 KGHSH, CDR2 LQKENI. The clonotype was recovered from a man of 80 years or more with acute or convalescent COVID-19. The V call is TRBV18, the J call TRBJ2-2; 11 nucleotides align to TRBD2. Sequencing input: peripheral blood. As DNA, the CDR3 is TGTGCCAGCTCACCCGGGACTAGCGGCACCGGGGAGCTGTTTTTT. Encoded protein: CASSPGTSGTGELFF.